Each of the 14 T cell receptor beta chains below was sequenced from the same sample in a study of T cell responses to AZD1222 COVID-19 vaccine. Using immunoSEQ multiplex PCR, the repertoire was profiled, and TCRdb retains in-frame clones only, with some absent. The table has roughly 150,000 clones, 90% to 95% seen once; the top ten hold approximately 1.5%. Sequenced material: peripheral blood, taken 28 days after the second AZD1222 dose. Receptors were obtained from an adult who received the AZD1222 COVID-19 vaccine.

V usage is TRBV6-5 and J usage is TRBJ1-2; TRBD1 is a possible D gene (6 bases). This CDR3 spans 14 amino acids. With 4 bases removed from V and 6 bases from J, the gap between germline ends came to 15 bases. Germline V lookup: CDR1 MNHEY, CDR2 SVGAGI. CDR3 sequence reads: CASSFRDRRDGYTF. In nucleotides, the CDR3 is TGTGCCAGCAGTTTCAGAGACAGGCGTGATGGCTACACCTTC.

The V and J genes are TRBV5-1 and TRBJ2-5, with TRBD1 matching over 7 bases. With 4 bases clipped from V and 5 bases from J, the junction kept 11 bases outside the gene matches. Germline V CDR1 and CDR2: SGHRS, YFSETQ. The CDR3 contains 15 residues. CDR3 in amino acids: CASSPNQGGRETQYF. DNA of the CDR3: TGCGCCAGCAGCCCGAACCAAGGGGGCCGGGAGACCCAGTACTTC.

The genes are TRBV19 and TRBJ2-2, with a tentative D call TRBD1 (5 bases). There are 13 residues in the CDR3. Trimming left V 6 bases short and J 5 bases short, with 10 bases between. From germline, CDR1 is LNHDA and CDR2 SQIVND (reference sequence). The CDR3 loop is CASRVTVTGELFF. The CDR3 DNA follows: TGTGCCAGTAGAGTGACAGTAACCGGGGAGCTGTTTTTT.

The chain uses TRBV30 and TRBJ1-2, with D tentatively TRBD1 (5 bases). Trimming shortened V by 2 bases and J by 0 bases, and 10 bases separated the two germline ends. The CDR3 length is 14 residues. Germline values: CDR1 GTSNPN, CDR2 SVGIG (reference sequence). As DNA, the CDR3 is TGTGCCTGGAGTCCTCGGGGGACTAACTATGGCTACACCTTC. Translation gives CAWSPRGTNYGYTF.

As DNA, the CDR3 is TGTGCCTGGAATTTAGGGACAGCAAATCAGCCCCAGCATTTT. This codes for CAWNLGTANQPQHF. V usage is TRBV30 and J usage is TRBJ1-5; TRBD1 agrees at 7 bases. CDR3 length equals 14 residues. Germline CDR1 is GTSNPN and CDR2 is SVGIG (reference sequence). The V segment lost 4 bases and the J segment 4 bases; nucleotides outside the gene matches: 7.

This clone has a single count. The J gene is TRBJ1-1, the V gene TRBV6-5; 7 bases agree with TRBD1. In germline, CDR1 is MNHEY, CDR2 SVGAGI. The junction had 9 bases not matched to a gene; V was cut back by 1 base and J by 4 bases. The CDR3 runs 16 residues. The CDR3 spells CASSYYPGGSGTEAFF. In DNA form, the CDR3 reads TGTGCCAGCAGTTACTATCCAGGGGGTTCGGGCACTGAAGCTTTCTTT.

The chain employs TRBV5-6 and TRBJ2-2, with D uncertain. Germline V gene lookup returns CDR1 SGHDT and CDR2 YYEEEE. V dropped 0 bases and J dropped 5 bases, with 5 bases sitting between them. The CDR3 has 13 amino acids. CDR3 in amino acids: CASSLGVTGELFF. DNA for the CDR3: TGTGCCAGCAGCTTGGGCGTGACCGGGGAGCTGTTTTTT. The full variable domain, with the rest looked up from reference TRBV5-6 and TRBJ2-2, is DAGVTQSPTHLIKTRGQQVTLRCSPKSGHDTVSWYQQALGQGPQFIFQYYEEEERQRGNFPDRFSGHQFPNYSSELNVNALLLGDSALYLCASSLGVTGELFFGEGSRLTVL.

This rearrangement joins TRBV7-6 to TRBJ1-1, with 10 bases identical to TRBD1. Germline trimming cut 5 bases from V and 4 bases from J; bases unmatched to any gene: 10. From germline, CDR1 is SGHVS and CDR2 FNYEAQ. The CDR3 covers 16 residues. CDR3 protein: CASSADRGVRGTEAFF. The CDR3 nucleotides are TGTGCCAGCAGCGCGGACAGGGGGGTCCGAGGCACTGAAGCTTTCTTT.

The chain is built from TRBV7-9 and TRBJ1-2; no definite D call. V gave up 5 bases and J gave up 7 bases, with 8 bases separating them. This CDR3 is built from 11 residues. Germline CDR1 is SEHNR and CDR2 is FQNEAQ (reference sequence). CDR3: CASSLAGGYTF. In DNA form, the CDR3 reads TGTGCCAGCAGCCTGGCAGGTGGCTACACCTTC.

The chain links TRBV7-9 to TRBJ1-2; D is unresolved. Germline lookup yields CDR1 SEHNR and CDR2 FQNEAQ (reference sequence). This CDR3 is built from 16 residues. Trimming cost V 5 bases and J 4 bases, with 20 bases left between them. CDR3 DNA sequence: TGTGCCAGCAGCCCGATTCGGCAGGAGGTACTCTATGGCTACACCTTC. It encodes CASSPIRQEVLYGYTF.

The count of this clone is one. This chain uses TRBV7-8 with TRBJ1-1; D gene ambiguous. Trimming removed 2 bases from V and 11 bases from J, with 18 bases in between. Germline-derived CDR1 and CDR2 are SGHVS and FQNEAQ. There are 14 residues in the CDR3. The CDR3 loop reads CASSLKEGAGKAFF. CDR3 bases: TGTGCCAGCAGCTTAAAGGAGGGAGCTGGGAAGGCTTTCTTT.

This clone was seen just once. The chain couples TRBV18 to TRBJ2-7; perhaps TRBD2 as D (5 bases). With 6 bases removed from V and 2 bases from J, the gap between germline ends came to 11 bases. The CDR3 totals 13 residues. CDR1 and CDR2 (germline): KGHSH, LQKENI. The CDR3 DNA reads TGTGCCAGCTCCCGGGGAGAAGCCTACGAGCAGTACTTC. This encodes CASSRGEAYEQYF. Full variable domain (missing parts from reference TRBV18 and TRBJ2-7): NAGVMQNPRHLVRRRGQEARLRCSPMKGHSHVYWYRQLPEEGLKFMVYLQKENIIDESGMPKERFSAEFPKEGPSILRIQQVVRGDSAAYFCASSRGEAYEQYFGPGTRLTVT.

CDR3 coding DNA: TGTGCCAGCAGCACGACAGGGAAGTTCTATGGCTACACCTTC. Translated: CASSTTGKFYGYTF. The J gene is TRBJ1-2, the V gene TRBV7-9; 7 bases are shared with TRBD1. The CDR3 loop spans 14 amino acids. Per the germline V gene, CDR1 is SEHNR and CDR2 is FQNEAQ (reference sequence). J gave up 4 bases and V 5 bases, and 7 bases lay outside the gene matches.

The gene calls are TRBV28 and TRBJ1-4; maybe TRBD1 (5 bases). V lost 3 bases and J 10 bases, leaving 15 bases between the germline ends. The CDR3 totals 14 residues. Germline lookup yields CDR1 MDHEN and CDR2 SYDVKM. CDR3 nucleotide sequence: TGTGCCAGCAGTTTGTCGACAGTTGGGGCAAAACTGTTTTTT. Translated: CASSLSTVGAKLFF.